This TCR beta chain derives from a study of memory CD4+ T cells and cytomegalovirus serostatus. There are 15 residues in the CDR3. V shed 0 bases and J shed 5 bases, with 16 bases lying between them. CDR1 is GTSNPN and CDR2 is SVGIG in the germline V gene (reference sequence). Clones were sequenced by immunoSEQ multiplex PCR, and TCRdb holds only the in-frame ones, with some missing. The sample yields about 25,000 clones, roughly 75% seen once. The sort gate was single viable CD3+CD4+CD8-CD45RO+ cells for memory CD4+ T cells. The origin of this receptor is an adult in good health and CMV-seronegative. Sequenced sample: memory CD4+ T cells from blood. The V gene is TRBV30, the J gene TRBJ1-2, with D perhaps TRBD1 (5 bases). CDR3 in amino acids: CAWSVSGIIFYGYTF. The CDR3 nucleotides read TGTGCCTGGAGTGTATCAGGGATTATCTTTTATGGCTACACCTTC.